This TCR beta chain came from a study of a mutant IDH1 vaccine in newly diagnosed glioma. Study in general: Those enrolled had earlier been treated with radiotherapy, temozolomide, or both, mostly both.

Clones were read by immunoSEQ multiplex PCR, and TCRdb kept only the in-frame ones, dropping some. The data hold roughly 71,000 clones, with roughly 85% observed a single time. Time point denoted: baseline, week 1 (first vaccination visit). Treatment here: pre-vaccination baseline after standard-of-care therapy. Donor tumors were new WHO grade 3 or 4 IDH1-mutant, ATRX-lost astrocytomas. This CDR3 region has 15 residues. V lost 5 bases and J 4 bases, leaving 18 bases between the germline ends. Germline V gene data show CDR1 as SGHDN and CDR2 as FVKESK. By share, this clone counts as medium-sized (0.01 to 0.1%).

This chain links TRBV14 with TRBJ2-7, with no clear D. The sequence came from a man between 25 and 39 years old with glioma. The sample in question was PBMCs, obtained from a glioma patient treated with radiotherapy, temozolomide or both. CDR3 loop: CASSLGLWGDYEQYF. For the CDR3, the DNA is TGTGCCAGCAGCTTAGGCCTTTGGGGTGATTACGAGCAGTACTTC.